The subject of this entry is one T cell receptor (beta chain). This clonotype was found many times. No antigen is known for it. Nothing much larger sits one base from this clone, and base qualities are not available. This entry comes from a study of CXCR3 chemokines and chemotherapy response in bladder cancer (dated by TCRdb to between 2022 and 2023). Context from the whole study: The study set out to examine whether the activity of the CXCR3 chemokine system within tumors predicted response to chemotherapy in human bladder cancer.

Between the V and J ends, shortened by 1 base and 6 bases respectively, the junction contains 17 bases. CDR1 and CDR2, looked up from the germline V gene, are SGHDN and FVKESK. The CDR3 contains 16 residues, cysteine and phenylalanine counted. Solely the CDR3 DNA is kept, with 48 bases framed from the first base. The library relied on PCR. The reads were generated on an Illumina HiSeq 2500. The public reads were reprocessed in TCRdb via fastp at Q25 and MiXCR, keeping in-frame beta chains. CDR3 protein duplicates are merged, each entry listing the most common genes and DNA. For this sample the table gives about 8,900 distinct CDR3 sequences, of which around 23% were detected only once. In total, the top ten clones hold around 9.5% of the sample.

The chain links TRBV14 with TRBJ2-3; tentative D gene TRBD2, with 7 bases matching. This specimen was taken from a patient whose treatment included neoadjuvant chemotherapy. The TCR was taken from a human donor with bladder cancer that did not respond to neoadjuvant chemotherapy. The CDR3 region reads CASSQAPRGPGDTQYF. The DNA sequence follows: TGTGCCAGCAGCCAAGCCCCGCGGGGGCCGGGGGATACGCAGTATTTT. With the portions outside the CDR3 filled from the reference TRBV14 and TRBJ2-3 genes, the complete variable region becomes EAGVTQFPSHSVIEKGQTVTLRCDPISGHDNLYWYRRVMGKEIKFLLHFVKESKQDESGMPNNRFLAERTGGTYSTLKVQPAELEDSGVYFCASSQAPRGPGDTQYFGPGTRLTVL.